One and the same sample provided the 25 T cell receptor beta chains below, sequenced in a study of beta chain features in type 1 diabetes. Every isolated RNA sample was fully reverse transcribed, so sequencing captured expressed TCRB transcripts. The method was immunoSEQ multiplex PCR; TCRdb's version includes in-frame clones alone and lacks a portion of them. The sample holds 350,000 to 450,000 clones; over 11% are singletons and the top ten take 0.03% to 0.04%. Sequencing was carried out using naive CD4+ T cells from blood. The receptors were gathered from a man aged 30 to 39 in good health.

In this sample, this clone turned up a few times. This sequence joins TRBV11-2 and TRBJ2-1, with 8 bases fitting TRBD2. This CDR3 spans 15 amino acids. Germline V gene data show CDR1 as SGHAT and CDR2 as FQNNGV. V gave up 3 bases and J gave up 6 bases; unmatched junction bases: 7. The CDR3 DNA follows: TGTGCCAGCAGCTTTGAGGGACTAGAGTCCAATGAGCAGTTCTTC. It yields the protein CASSFEGLESNEQFF.

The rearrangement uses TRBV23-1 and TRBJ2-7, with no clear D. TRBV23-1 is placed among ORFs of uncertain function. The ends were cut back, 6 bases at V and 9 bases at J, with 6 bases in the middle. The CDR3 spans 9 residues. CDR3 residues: CASRWWQYV. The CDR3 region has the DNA TGCGCCAGCAGGTGGTGGCAGTACGTC.

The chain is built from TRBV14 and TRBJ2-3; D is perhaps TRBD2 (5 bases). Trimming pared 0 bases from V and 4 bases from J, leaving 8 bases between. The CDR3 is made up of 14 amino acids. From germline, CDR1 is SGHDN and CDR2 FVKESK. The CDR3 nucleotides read TGTGCCAGCAGCCAAGATCCCGGGGCAGATACGCAGTATTTT. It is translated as CASSQDPGADTQYF.

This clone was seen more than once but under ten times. CDR3 nucleotide sequence: TGCGCCAGCAGCCAAGAAAGTGGTAATGAGCAGTTCTTC. As protein: CASSQESGNEQFF. This chain joins TRBV4-1 and TRBJ2-1; D ambiguous. The CDR3 sequence is 13 residues long. The germline V gene encodes CDR1 MGHRA and CDR2 YSYEKL. V lost 0 bases and J 7 bases, leaving 7 bases between the germline ends.

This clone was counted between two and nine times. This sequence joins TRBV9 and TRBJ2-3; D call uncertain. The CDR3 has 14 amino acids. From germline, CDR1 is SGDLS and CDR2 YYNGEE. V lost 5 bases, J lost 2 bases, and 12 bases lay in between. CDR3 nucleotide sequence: TGTGCCAGCAGTATAGACATAACCACAGATACGCAGTATTTT. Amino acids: CASSIDITTDTQYF. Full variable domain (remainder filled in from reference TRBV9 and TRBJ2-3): DSGVTQTPKHLITATGQRVTLRCSPRSGDLSVYWYQQSLDQGLQFLIQYYNGEERAKGNILERFSAQQFPDLHSELNLSSLELGDSALYFCASSIDITTDTQYFGPGTRLTVL.

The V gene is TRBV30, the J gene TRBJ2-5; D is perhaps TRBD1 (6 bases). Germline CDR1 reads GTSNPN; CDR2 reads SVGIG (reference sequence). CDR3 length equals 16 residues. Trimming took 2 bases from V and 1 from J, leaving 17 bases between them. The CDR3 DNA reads TGTGCCTGGAGTTTAGGGGGTATGACAGGCCAAGAGACCCAGTACTTC. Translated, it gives CAWSLGGMTGQETQYF.

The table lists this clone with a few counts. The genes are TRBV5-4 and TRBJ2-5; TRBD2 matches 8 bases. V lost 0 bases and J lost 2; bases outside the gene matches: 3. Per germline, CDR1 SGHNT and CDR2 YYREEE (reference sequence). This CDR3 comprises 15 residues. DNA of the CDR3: TGTGCCAGCAGCTTGGTAGTAGCGGGACAAGAGACCCAGTACTTC. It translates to CASSLVVAGQETQYF.

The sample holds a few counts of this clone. The CDR3 sequence is CASLTKDTQYF. The CDR3 DNA is TGTGCCAGCCTAACGAAGGATACGCAGTATTTT. The gene calls are TRBV2 and TRBJ2-3; D uncertain. The CDR3 length is 11 residues. From germline, CDR1 is SNHLY and CDR2 FYNNEI. Trimming shortened V by 8 bases and J by 6 bases, and 9 bases separated the two germline ends.

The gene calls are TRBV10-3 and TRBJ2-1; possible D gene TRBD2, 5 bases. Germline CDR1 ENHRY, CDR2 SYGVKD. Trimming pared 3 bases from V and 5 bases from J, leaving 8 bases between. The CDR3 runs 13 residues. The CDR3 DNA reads TGTGCCATCAGTGATACAGCGGACAATGAGCAGTTCTTC. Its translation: CAISDTADNEQFF.

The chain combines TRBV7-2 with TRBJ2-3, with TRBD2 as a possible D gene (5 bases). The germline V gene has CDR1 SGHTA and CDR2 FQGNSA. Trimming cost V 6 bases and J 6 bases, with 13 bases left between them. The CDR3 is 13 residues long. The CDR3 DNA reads TGTGCCAGCAGAACTAGGGTGGCTGATACGCAGTATTTT. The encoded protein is CASRTRVADTQYF.

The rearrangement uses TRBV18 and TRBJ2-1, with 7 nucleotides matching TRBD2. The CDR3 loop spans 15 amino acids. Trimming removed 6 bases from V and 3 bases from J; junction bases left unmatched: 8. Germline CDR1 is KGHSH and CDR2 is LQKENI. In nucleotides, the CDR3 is TGTGCCAGCTCCCCTGAACTAGCGAGCTACAATGAGCAGTTCTTC. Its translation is CASSPELASYNEQFF.

DNA for the CDR3: TGTGCCATCCGGGGCGCGACTAACCCTAGCACAGATACGCAGTATTTT. Its protein is CAIRGATNPSTDTQYF. The J gene is TRBJ2-3, the V gene TRBV10-3; possibly TRBD1 or TRBD2 for D (5 bases each). The V end lost 8 bases, the J end lost 0 bases, and 18 bases lay between the germline ends. This CDR3 comprises 16 residues. Germline assignment: CDR1 ENHRY and CDR2 SYGVKD.

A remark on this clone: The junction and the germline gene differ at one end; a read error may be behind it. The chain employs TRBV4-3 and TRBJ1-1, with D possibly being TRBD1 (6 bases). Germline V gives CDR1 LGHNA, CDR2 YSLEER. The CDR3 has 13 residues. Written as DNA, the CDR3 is TGCGCCAGCGGCCACACAGGGACCACTGAAGCTTTCTTT. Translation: CASGHTGTTEAFF.

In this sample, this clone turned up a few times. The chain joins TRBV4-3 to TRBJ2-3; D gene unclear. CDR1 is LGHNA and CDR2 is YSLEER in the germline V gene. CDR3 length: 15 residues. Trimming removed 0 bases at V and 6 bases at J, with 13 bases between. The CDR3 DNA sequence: TGCGCCAGCAGCCAAGATCGAGATTTTTTGGATACGCAGTATTTT. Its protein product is CASSQDRDFLDTQYF.

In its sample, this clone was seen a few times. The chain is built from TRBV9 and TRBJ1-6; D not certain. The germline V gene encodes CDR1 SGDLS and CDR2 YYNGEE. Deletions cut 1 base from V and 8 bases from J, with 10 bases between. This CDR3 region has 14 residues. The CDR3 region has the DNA TGTGCCAGCAGCGTAAGGGCGGCGGATTCACCCCTCCACTTT. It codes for CASSVRAADSPLHF. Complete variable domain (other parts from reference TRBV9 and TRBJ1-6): DSGVTQTPKHLITATGQRVTLRCSPRSGDLSVYWYQQSLDQGLQFLIQYYNGEERAKGNILERFSAQQFPDLHSELNLSSLELGDSALYFCASSVRAADSPLHFGNGTRLTVT.

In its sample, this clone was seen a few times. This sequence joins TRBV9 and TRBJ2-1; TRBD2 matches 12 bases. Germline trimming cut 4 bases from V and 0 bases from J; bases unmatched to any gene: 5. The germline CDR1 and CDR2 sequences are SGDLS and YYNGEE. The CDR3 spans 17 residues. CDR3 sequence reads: CASSLRTSGASYNEQFF. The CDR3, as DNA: TGTGCCAGCAGCCTCCGGACTAGCGGGGCCTCCTACAATGAGCAGTTCTTC.

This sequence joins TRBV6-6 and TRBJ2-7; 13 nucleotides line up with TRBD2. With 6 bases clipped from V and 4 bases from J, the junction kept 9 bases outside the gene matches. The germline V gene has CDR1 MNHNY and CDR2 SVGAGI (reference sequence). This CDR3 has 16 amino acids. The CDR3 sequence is CASSLGLAGVSYEQYV. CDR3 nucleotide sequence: TGTGCCAGCAGCCTTGGACTAGCGGGAGTTTCGTACGAGCAGTACGTC.

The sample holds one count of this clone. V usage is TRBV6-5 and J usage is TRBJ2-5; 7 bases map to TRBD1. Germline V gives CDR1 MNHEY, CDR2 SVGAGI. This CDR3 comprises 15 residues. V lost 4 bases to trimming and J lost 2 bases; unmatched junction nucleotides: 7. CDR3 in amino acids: CASSSTGATQETQYF. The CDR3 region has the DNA TGTGCCAGCAGTTCCACAGGGGCGACACAAGAGACCCAGTACTTC.

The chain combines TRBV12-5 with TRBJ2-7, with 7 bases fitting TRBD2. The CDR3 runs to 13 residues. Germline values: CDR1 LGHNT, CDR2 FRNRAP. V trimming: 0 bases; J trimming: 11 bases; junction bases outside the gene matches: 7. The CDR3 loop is CASGLVGIGRKYF. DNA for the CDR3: TGTGCTAGTGGTTTGGTAGGGATCGGGAGGAAGTACTTC.

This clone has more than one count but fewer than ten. Here the CDR3 DNA reads TGCGCCAGCAGCCAAGCGCAGAATTCACCCCTCCACTTT. Its translation is CASSQAQNSPLHF. The chain has TRBV4-3 and TRBJ1-6; D unclear. CDR3 size: 13 residues. Germline V CDR1 and CDR2: LGHNA, YSLEER. V was pared by 1 base and J by 7 bases, with 5 bases between.

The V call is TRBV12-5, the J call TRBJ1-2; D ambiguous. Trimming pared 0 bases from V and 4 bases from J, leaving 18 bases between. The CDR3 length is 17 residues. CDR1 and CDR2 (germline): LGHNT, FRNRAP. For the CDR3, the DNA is TGTGCTAGTGGTTTGGTATTAACCCTAGAGGGCCCCTATGGCTACACCTTC. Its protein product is CASGLVLTLEGPYGYTF.

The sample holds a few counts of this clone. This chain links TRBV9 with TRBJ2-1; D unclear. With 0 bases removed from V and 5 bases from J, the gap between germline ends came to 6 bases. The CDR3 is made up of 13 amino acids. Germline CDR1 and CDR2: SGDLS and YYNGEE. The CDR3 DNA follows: TGTGCCAGCAGCGTAGGTAATAACAATGAGCAGTTCTTC. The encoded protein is CASSVGNNNEQFF.

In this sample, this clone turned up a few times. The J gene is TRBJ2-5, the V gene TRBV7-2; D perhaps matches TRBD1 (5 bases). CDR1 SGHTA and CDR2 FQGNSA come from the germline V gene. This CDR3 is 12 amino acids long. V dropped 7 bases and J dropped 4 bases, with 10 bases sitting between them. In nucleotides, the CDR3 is TGTGCCAGCACCAGGGTAGGAGAGACCCAGTACTTC. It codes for CASTRVGETQYF.

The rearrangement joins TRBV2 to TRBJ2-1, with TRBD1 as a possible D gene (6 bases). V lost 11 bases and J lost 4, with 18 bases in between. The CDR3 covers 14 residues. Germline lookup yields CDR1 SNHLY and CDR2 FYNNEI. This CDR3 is CASLPGTHYNEQFF. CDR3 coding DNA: TGTGCCTCGCTACCCGGGACACATTACAATGAGCAGTTCTTC. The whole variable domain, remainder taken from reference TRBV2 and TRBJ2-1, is EPEVTQTPSHQVTQMGQEVILRCVPISNHLYFYWYRQILGQKVEFLVSFYNNEISEKSEIFDDQFSVERPDGSNFTLKIRSTKLEDSAMYFCASLPGTHYNEQFFGPGTRLTVL.

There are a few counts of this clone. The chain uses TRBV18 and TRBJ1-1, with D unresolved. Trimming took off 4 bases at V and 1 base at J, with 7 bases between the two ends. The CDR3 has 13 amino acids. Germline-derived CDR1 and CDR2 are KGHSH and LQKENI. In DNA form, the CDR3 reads TGTGCCAGCTCACGGAAGGAGAACACTGAAGCTTTCTTT. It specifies CASSRKENTEAFF.